This T cell receptor beta chain was captured by sequencing in a study of response to subunit inactivated influenza vaccine. A single record per CDR3 protein comes from TCRdb applying MiXCR to the RT-PCR reads. This sample has some 480,000 distinct CDR3 sequences, with roughly 9.7% found just once. Study-wide results and caveats: The authors offered the suggestion that each seasonal influenza vaccination recruits few new T cells.

Germline lookup yields CDR1 SGDLS and CDR2 YYNGEE. The V gene end was trimmed by 3 bases and the J gene end by 6 bases; junction bases not matched to a gene: 7. This CDR3 spans 15 amino acids. This clonotype was observed a handful of times. Its specificity is unknown. Sequenced here: PBMCs from blood, sampled about 40 days after vaccination. The rearrangement joins TRBV9 to TRBJ2-4; TRBD1 matches 9 bases. This TCR was recovered from a man between 50 and 59 years old who received an inactivated influenza vaccine. CDR3 sequence reads: CASSADRGPLNIQYF. CDR3 bases: TGTGCCAGCAGCGCGGACAGGGGCCCTTTAAACATTCAGTACTTC.